The 29 T cell receptor beta chains reported below all come from one sample, sequenced in a study. TCRdb reprocessed the RT-PCR reads with MiXCR, giving one entry per CDR3 protein. The sample yields about 700,000 distinct CDR3 sequences, over 12% seen once. The sample comprised memory CD4+ T cells from blood. The receptors shown here come from a female donor in good health, serving as a healthy control.

This clonotype was observed a few times. The V gene is TRBV24-1, the J gene TRBJ2-1, with TRBD1 matching 7 bases. With 4 bases clipped from V and 6 bases from J, the junction kept 8 bases outside the gene matches. This CDR3 region has 15 residues. CDR1 and CDR2 (germline): KGHDR, SFDVKD. The CDR3 sequence: CATSEDRALRNEQFF. The CDR3 nucleotides are TGTGCCACCAGTGAAGACAGGGCCCTCCGCAATGAGCAGTTCTTC.

This clonotype appeared many times. The rearrangement links TRBV6-5 to TRBJ2-2, with TRBD2 matching 8 bases. Trimming at V came to 4 bases and at J to 2 bases, leaving 3 bases not matched to a gene. Germline V gene lookup returns CDR1 MNHEY and CDR2 SVGAGI. This CDR3 has 15 amino acids. CDR3: CASSLLAENTGELFF. CDR3 coding DNA: TGTGCCAGCAGTTTACTAGCGGAAAACACCGGGGAGCTGTTTTTT.

This clonotype was counted many times. The rearrangement uses TRBV10-2 and TRBJ2-2; D perhaps matches TRBD2 (6 bases). This CDR3 has 13 residues. With 10 bases removed from V and 0 bases from J, the gap between germline ends came to 9 bases. Germline CDR1 WSHSY, CDR2 SAAADI. The CDR3 nucleotides read TGCGCCACCGGGACTCCGAACACCGGGGAGCTGTTTTTT. Amino acids: CATGTPNTGELFF.

Only a few counts were recorded for this clonotype. This rearrangement joins TRBV6-5 to TRBJ1-2; D possibly corresponds to TRBD1 (6 bases). Trimming cost V 0 bases and J 7 bases, with 9 bases left between them. Germline CDR1 MNHEY, CDR2 SVGAGI. The CDR3 runs 13 residues. The CDR3 spells CASSYSRQAGYTF. The CDR3 DNA follows: TGTGCCAGCAGTTACTCTCGACAGGCTGGCTACACCTTC.

The chain has TRBV7-2 and TRBJ1-6; D call uncertain. The CDR3 loop spans 14 amino acids. The V gene lost 5 bases and the J gene lost 8 bases, with 13 bases spanning the gap. CDR1 and CDR2 (germline): SGHTA, FQGNSA. The CDR3 DNA follows: TGTGCCAGCAGCCGTCGGACCGGTGATTCACCCCTCCACTTT. It translates to CASSRRTGDSPLHF. Filled out from reference TRBV7-2 and TRBJ1-6, the complete variable domain reads GAGVSQSPSNKVTEKGKDVELRCDPISGHTALYWYRQSLGQGLEFLIYFQGNSAPDKSGLPSDRFSAERTGGSVSTLTIQRTQQEDSAVYLCASSRRTGDSPLHFGNGTRLTVT.

This chain joins TRBV6-4 and TRBJ2-1; D is unresolved. Germline lookup yields CDR1 MRHNA and CDR2 SNTAGT. CDR3 length: 14 amino acids. Deletions cut 0 bases from V and 8 bases from J, with 11 bases between. Here the CDR3 DNA reads TGTGCCAGCAGTGACTCAGCAGCGAGCCATGAGCAGTTCTTC. Protein: CASSDSAASHEQFF.

Only a few counts were recorded for this clonotype. This sequence joins TRBV20-1 and TRBJ2-6; the D gene is possibly TRBD1 (5 bases). Germline V CDR1 and CDR2: DFQATT, SNEGSKA (reference sequence). This CDR3 is 17 amino acids long. V shed 6 bases and J shed 4 bases, with 22 bases lying between them. This CDR3 is CSAPLLGHEAGANVLTF. CDR3 bases: TGCAGTGCGCCCCTTCTGGGGCACGAGGCCGGGGCCAACGTCCTGACTTTC.

The chain uses TRBV2 and TRBJ2-1; TRBD2 matches 8 bases. V was clipped by 4 bases and J by 14 bases; unmatched bases: 7. The CDR3 contains 12 residues. Germline CDR1 and CDR2: SNHLY and FYNNEI. CDR3 sequence reads: CASSVTSGSKFF. DNA of the CDR3: TGTGCCAGCAGTGTAACCAGCGGGAGTAAGTTCTTC.

The table lists this clonotype with a few counts. The rearrangement joins TRBV7-3 to TRBJ1-6; unclear D gene. Germline assignment: CDR1 SGHTA and CDR2 FQGTGA. This CDR3 has 14 amino acids. Trimming took off 7 bases at V and 7 bases at J, with 14 bases between the two ends. CDR3 sequence reads: CASTANPGNSPLHF. The DNA of the CDR3 is TGTGCCAGCACCGCGAACCCGGGGAATTCACCCCTCCACTTT. The full variable domain, in which reference TRBV7-3 and TRBJ1-6 provide the parts outside the CDR3, is GAGVSQTPSNKVTEKGKYVELRCDPISGHTALYWYRQSLGQGPEFLIYFQGTGAADDSGLPNDRFFAVRPEGSVSTLKIQRTERGDSAVYLCASTANPGNSPLHFGNGTRLTVT.

The chain couples TRBV9 to TRBJ2-5; D unresolved. Germline CDR1 is SGDLS and CDR2 is YYNGEE. There are 14 residues in the CDR3. Trimming removed 0 bases from V and 0 bases from J, with 6 bases in between. The CDR3 loop reads CASSVEPHQETQYF. Written as DNA, the CDR3 is TGTGCCAGCAGCGTAGAACCACACCAAGAGACCCAGTACTTC.

This clonotype was detected many times. The chain recombines TRBV10-3 with TRBJ1-2; 8 bases map to TRBD1. The V segment lost 4 bases and the J segment 4 bases; nucleotides outside the gene matches: 8. The CDR3 sequence is 15 residues long. Germline CDR1 is ENHRY and CDR2 is SYGVKD. As DNA, the CDR3 is TGTGCCATCAGTGGTGATCAGGGGGCAGGCTATGGCTACACCTTC. This translates into CAISGDQGAGYGYTF.

This clonotype has just a few counts. This chain joins TRBV12-3 or TRBV12-4 and TRBJ2-3, with a tentative D call TRBD2 (6 bases). The CDR3 spans 13 residues. V was cut by 6 bases and J by 4 bases, with 11 bases left in between. In nucleotides, the CDR3 is TGTGCCAGCAGCAGGAGGGCCGCAGATACGCAGTATTTT. This encodes CASSRRAADTQYF.

This clonotype has only a few counts. This chain uses TRBV6-5 with TRBJ2-7; 9 bases map to TRBD1. Losses at the gene ends were 5 bases for V and 2 bases for J; bases not matched to a gene: 7. The CDR3 contains 15 residues. Germline V CDR1 and CDR2: MNHEY, SVGAGI. The CDR3 DNA reads TGTGCCAGCAGTCGGGGGGACAGGGAGACCTACGAGCAGTACTTC. Its translation: CASSRGDRETYEQYF.

V is TRBV28 and J is TRBJ2-1; 8 bases agree with TRBD2. The V gene end was trimmed by 7 bases and the J gene end by 9 bases; junction bases not matched to a gene: 5. Per germline, CDR1 MDHEN and CDR2 SYDVKM. The CDR3 is 12 residues long. CDR3 coding DNA: TGTGCCAGCACAGAGCGGGAGAGTGAGCAGTTCTTC. Translation gives CASTERESEQFF.

Concerning this clonotype: A much larger clone sits a single nucleotide away, making a read error possible. This chain links TRBV5-1 with TRBJ1-5; a possible D gene is TRBD1 (5 bases). From germline, CDR1 is SGHRS and CDR2 YFSETQ. The length of the CDR3 is 15 residues. The CDR3 sequence is CASSPQGTGNHPQHF. DNA of the CDR3: TGCGCCAGCAGCCCGCAGGGAACTGGCAATCACCCCCAGCATTTT.

This clonotype was picked up a small number of times. This chain links TRBV7-9 with TRBJ2-3; 7 positions match TRBD1. In germline, CDR1 is SEHNR, CDR2 FQNEAQ (reference sequence). The CDR3 length is 14 residues. Germline trimming cut 5 bases from V and 4 bases from J; bases unmatched to any gene: 6. The CDR3 region has the DNA TGTGCCAGCAGCGCCTCTCAGGGGGCAGATACGCAGTATTTT. As protein: CASSASQGADTQYF. The full variable domain, its missing parts supplied by reference TRBV7-9 and TRBJ2-3, is DTGVSQNPRHKITKRGQNVTFRCDPISEHNRLYWYRQTLGQGPEFLTYFQNEAQLEKSRLLSDRFSAERPKGSFSTLEIQRTEQGDSAMYLCASSASQGADTQYFGPGTRLTVL.

In its sample, this clonotype was seen a few times. The CDR3 DNA follows: TGTGCCAGCACTAAGGGAGGAATCACCGGGGAGCTGTTTTTT. It encodes CASTKGGITGELFF. The rearrangement links TRBV28 to TRBJ2-2; D might be TRBD2 (6 bases). There are 14 residues in the CDR3. Germline V gene sequence: CDR1 MDHEN, CDR2 SYDVKM. The germline V and J ends were trimmed by 7 bases and 4 bases, with 13 bases remaining between them.

V gene TRBV7-6 combines with J gene TRBJ2-1, with 14 positions matching TRBD2. V shed 5 bases, J shed 8 bases, and the junction held 8 bases outside the gene matches. The germline CDR1 and CDR2 sequences are SGHVS and FNYEAQ. This CDR3 is 16 amino acids long. This CDR3 is CASSLSRLAGGDEQFF. As DNA, the CDR3 is TGTGCCAGCAGCCTCTCCCGACTAGCGGGGGGGGATGAGCAGTTCTTC.

This clonotype was picked up many times. This rearrangement joins TRBV4-2 to TRBJ2-7; D is ambiguous. The CDR3 runs 14 residues. Germline V gives CDR1 LGHNA, CDR2 YNFKEQ. V lost 1 base and J lost 2, with 9 bases in between. CDR3 in DNA: TGTGCCAGCAGCCAAGTAGGTGGGACCTACGAGCAGTACTTC. Translated, it gives CASSQVGGTYEQYF.

Only a few counts were recorded for this clonotype. The gene calls are TRBV9 and TRBJ1-6, with D maybe TRBD1 (5 bases). V was cut by 4 bases and J by 8 bases, with 13 bases left in between. Germline CDR1 reads SGDLS; CDR2 reads YYNGEE. This CDR3 contains 14 residues. The CDR3 coding sequence is TGTGCCAGCAGCCGGGCAGGGATGGATTCACCCCTCCACTTT. Residues: CASSRAGMDSPLHF.

In this sample, this clonotype turned up many times. The gene calls are TRBV4-3 and TRBJ2-5, with D perhaps matching TRBD1 or TRBD2 (6 bases each). The germline V and J ends were trimmed by 0 bases and 4 bases, with 18 bases remaining between them. Germline V gene lookup returns CDR1 LGHNA and CDR2 YSLEER. The CDR3 length is 17 residues. The CDR3 DNA reads as TGCGCCAGCAGCCAAGATCGGGGGCAGGGCGATGGAGAGACCCAGTACTTC. It encodes CASSQDRGQGDGETQYF.

The V call is TRBV9, the J call TRBJ2-3; TRBD2 matches 10 bases. Germline V lookup: CDR1 SGDLS, CDR2 YYNGEE. V gave up 3 bases and J gave up 2 bases; unmatched junction bases: 9. This CDR3 is 17 amino acids long. Here the CDR3 reads CASSAPPAGGPTDTQYF. The CDR3 DNA follows: TGTGCCAGCAGCGCCCCTCCAGCGGGAGGGCCCACAGATACGCAGTATTTT.

V usage is TRBV7-9 and J usage is TRBJ1-2, with D unclear. V shed 1 base and J shed 10 bases, with 19 bases lying between them. The germline V gene has CDR1 SEHNR and CDR2 FQNEAQ (reference sequence). CDR3 length equals 15 residues. The CDR3 here is CASSLGLRTPWTYTF. The DNA for the CDR3 is TGTGCCAGCAGCTTAGGATTACGGACTCCTTGGACCTACACCTTC.

This clonotype occurred many times. CDR3 loop: CASSLVGDEQFF. The CDR3 DNA is TGTGCCAGCAGTCTAGTGGGCGATGAGCAGTTCTTC. V gene TRBV6-2 or TRBV6-3 combines with J gene TRBJ2-1; D is undetermined. Germline-derived CDR1 and CDR2 are MNHEY and SVGEGT. The CDR3 runs 12 residues. The V end lost 5 bases, the J end lost 8 bases, and 10 bases lay between the germline ends.

This clonotype was recorded a few times. The gene calls are TRBV20-1 and TRBJ2-7; TRBD1 agrees at 9 bases. Germline trimming cut 3 bases from V and 3 bases from J; bases unmatched to any gene: 6. Germline-derived CDR1 and CDR2 are DFQATT and SNEGSKA (reference sequence). CDR3 length: 14 residues. The chain's CDR3 is CSASRTGGFYEQYF. DNA for the CDR3: TGCAGTGCTAGTAGAACAGGGGGCTTCTACGAGCAGTACTTC.

This clonotype was counted once. The chain has TRBV18 and TRBJ2-2; D possibly matches TRBD1 or TRBD2 (6 bases each). The CDR3 has 14 amino acids. Germline V gives CDR1 KGHSH, CDR2 LQKENI. Deletions cut 5 bases from V and 5 bases from J, with 12 bases between. The CDR3 is CASSSQGRTGELFF. CDR3 coding DNA: TGTGCCAGCTCAAGTCAGGGGAGGACCGGGGAGCTGTTTTTT.

This clonotype was counted at least ten times. The CDR3 reads CSAPPKLAASTDTQYF. The CDR3 bases are TGCAGTGCGCCGCCCAAACTAGCGGCTAGCACAGATACGCAGTATTTT. The V and J genes are TRBV20-1 and TRBJ2-3; TRBD2 matches at 8 bases. With 6 bases clipped from V and 0 bases from J, the junction kept 11 bases outside the gene matches. The CDR3 loop spans 16 amino acids. The germline gives CDR1 DFQATT, CDR2 SNEGSKA (reference sequence).

CDR3 bases: TGTGCCAGCAGCCCTGACGTAGATACGCAGTATTTT. This codes for CASSPDVDTQYF. The rearrangement uses TRBV5-5 and TRBJ2-3; unclear D gene. Trimming removed 4 bases at V and 5 bases at J, with 8 bases between. The CDR3 loop spans 12 amino acids. Per germline, CDR1 SGHKS and CDR2 YYEKEE (reference sequence).

This clonotype was picked up a small number of times. This chain connects TRBV6-6 to TRBJ1-5; perhaps TRBD1 as D (5 bases). Trimming took off 8 bases at V and 2 bases at J, with 19 bases between the two ends. CDR3 length: 16 amino acids. Germline V gene sequence: CDR1 MNHNY, CDR2 SVGAGI (reference sequence). The CDR3 coding sequence is TGTGCCAGCGCCCCATGGGGGGGAGGGGGCAATCAGCCCCAGCATTTT. It encodes CASAPWGGGGNQPQHF.